This T cell receptor beta chain was identified during a study of CD8 T cells in ankylosing spondylitis. Study-wide findings and caveats: Reactive arthritis synovial fluid and blood previously showed some of these motif variants. A TCR beta motif of fewer than ten highly homologous variants seemed to mark ankylosing spondylitis blood. It was reported that disease-linked clones were significantly enriched in matched ankylosing spondylitis synovial fluid.

This clonotype was recorded many times. Its specificity is not known. TCRdb re-analysed the 5' RACE reads in MiXCR, keeping a single row per CDR3 protein. The sample records about 460,000 distinct CDR3 sequences, under 5.5% being singletons. Per germline, CDR1 MNHEY and CDR2 SMNVEV (reference sequence). V was clipped by 8 bases and J by 0 bases, with 10 bases between them. The length of the CDR3 is 13 residues. The origin of this receptor is a male donor with ankylosing spondylitis. The chain uses TRBV27 and TRBJ1-2, with unresolved D. The sample comprised blood, either unsorted or a sorted T cell fraction (not recorded which). CDR3 in amino acids: CASCHEANYGYTF. The CDR3 DNA reads as TGTGCCAGCTGCCATGAAGCTAACTATGGCTACACCTTC.